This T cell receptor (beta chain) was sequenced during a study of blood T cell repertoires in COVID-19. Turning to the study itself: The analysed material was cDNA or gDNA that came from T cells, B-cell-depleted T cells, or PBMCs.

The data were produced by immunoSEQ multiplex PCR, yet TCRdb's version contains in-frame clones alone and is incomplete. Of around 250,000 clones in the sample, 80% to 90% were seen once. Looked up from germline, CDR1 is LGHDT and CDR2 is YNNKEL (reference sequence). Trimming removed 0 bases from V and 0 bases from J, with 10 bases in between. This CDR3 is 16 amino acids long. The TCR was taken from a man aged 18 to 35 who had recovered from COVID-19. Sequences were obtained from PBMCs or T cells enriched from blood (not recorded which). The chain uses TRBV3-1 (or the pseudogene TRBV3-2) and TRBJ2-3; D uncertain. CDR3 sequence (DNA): TGTGCCAGCAGCCAAGATTTAACTCCTAGCACAGATACGCAGTATTTT. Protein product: CASSQDLTPSTDTQYF.